This T cell receptor beta chain is from a study of T cells in Graves' hyperthyroidism and ophthalmopathy. This clonotype was observed many times. The source material, RNA transcripts, was used to amplify TCR beta CDR3 regions. Researchers ran a first-round RT-PCR on the TCR CDR3 using the HTBI primer set. One entry per CDR3 protein results from TCRdb running MiXCR on the multiplex PCR reads. The table lists around 700,000 distinct CDR3 sequences, over 15% of them singletons. Any symptoms of ophthalmopathy came after the first hyperthyroidism diagnosis, from which the blood sample dates. V was clipped by 1 base and J by 3 bases, with 10 bases between them. Germline V lookup: CDR1 DFQATT, CDR2 SNEGSKA (reference sequence). This CDR3 comprises 14 residues.

This sequence joins TRBV20-1 and TRBJ1-5, with D hard to call. Sequenced input: blood. This sequence originates from a woman aged 45-65 years with Graves' hyperthyroidism that later progressed to Graves' ophthalmopathy. DNA of the CDR3: TGCAGTGCTAGAGGAGACAAAGTCAATCAGCCCCAGCATTTT. Protein product: CSARGDKVNQPQHF.